This TCR beta chain is drawn from a study of cytomegalovirus exposure and HLA in healthy donors. Whole-study results and caveats: Presence/absence analyses treated sequencing depth as roughly uniform across donors.

In the case of this clone: Antigen specificity is unknown. The germline gene is not matched at one end of the junction; a read error may be the cause.

The study ran its PCR with 60 Vbeta and 13 Jbeta primers. Some clones are missing from TCRdb's copy, which holds only in-frame ones; the method was immunoSEQ multiplex PCR. This sample carries roughly 100,000 clones, about 78% of them seen once, and the ten largest clones take 2.5% to 4%. The CDR3 is 9 amino acids. The receptor was isolated from a woman between 40 and 55 years old in good health and CMV-seronegative. Sequences were obtained from PBMCs. The J gene is TRBJ2-4, the V gene TRBV6-7, with a weak D call TRBD2 (5 bases). TRBV6-7 is recorded as an ORF, its role being uncertain. For the CDR3, the DNA is TGTGCCAGCAGGTGCGGGCTGCCGTTC. Residues: CASRCGLPF.